This T cell receptor beta chain was recovered during a study of OX40 agonist ivuxolimab in advanced cancers. Study-wide background: Enrollees could have had prior anti-PD-1, anti-PD-L1 or anti-CTLA-4 therapy, which roughly 40% had received. Partial responses were observed in three patients, of whom one had hepatocellular carcinoma and two had cutaneous melanoma. Notes on the study in general: It was not determined which antigens were specifically recognized by the peripheral T cells that had undergone clonal expansion.

Clones were read by immunoSEQ multiplex PCR, and TCRdb kept only the in-frame ones, dropping some. The table records roughly 19,000 clones, around nine tenths of them present only once. Deletions cut 3 bases from V and 0 bases from J, with 9 bases between. The germline V gene encodes CDR1 MNHNS and CDR2 SASEGT. The CDR3 runs 14 residues. A word on this clone: Its antigen remains unidentified.

This sample comprised CD4+ or CD8+ T cells sorted from blood, obtained in a trial of the OX40 agonist ivuxolimab. The receptor was derived from an adult with an advanced solid tumor such as melanoma, head and neck, liver or kidney cancer. The chain couples TRBV6-1 to TRBJ2-7; D unresolved. CDR3 region: CASSEARHSYEQYF. DNA for the CDR3: TGTGCCAGCAGTGAGGCCAGGCACTCCTACGAGCAGTACTTC.